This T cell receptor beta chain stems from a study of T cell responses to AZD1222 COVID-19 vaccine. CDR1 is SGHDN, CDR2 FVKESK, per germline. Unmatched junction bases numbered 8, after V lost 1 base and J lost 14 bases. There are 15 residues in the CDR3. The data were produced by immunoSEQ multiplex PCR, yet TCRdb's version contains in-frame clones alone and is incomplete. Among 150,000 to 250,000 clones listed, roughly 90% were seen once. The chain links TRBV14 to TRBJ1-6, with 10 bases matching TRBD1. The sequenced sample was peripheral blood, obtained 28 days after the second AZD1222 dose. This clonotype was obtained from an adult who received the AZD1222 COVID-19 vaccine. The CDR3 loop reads CASSQVWDRGLSLHF. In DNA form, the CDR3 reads TGTGCCAGCAGCCAAGTTTGGGACAGGGGATTGTCCCTCCACTTT.